This T cell receptor (beta chain) was observed in a study of breast tumors, draining lymph nodes, adjacent tissues. Study-level results: Luminal-like breast cancer showed significantly higher tumor–nontumor repertoire similarity than basal-like. Tumor T cell lymph node origin was a supported hypothesis, not proven.

Breast cancer patients provided tissue from their axillary draining lymph nodes. As concerns this clonotype: Its antigen is undetermined. A much larger clone lies a single base off, so this may be a read error.

V was pared by 6 bases and J by 4 bases, with 15 bases between. The CDR3 contains 14 residues. CDR1 and CDR2 (germline): MNHNY, SVGAGI (reference sequence). TCRdb independently ran MiXCR on the multiplex PCR reads; one entry per CDR3 protein. The sample records around 300,000 distinct CDR3 sequences, roughly 30% being singletons. The source is a female donor with breast cancer. Some clones in this sample may be carry-over from other donors' samples. Sequenced: axillary lymph node tissue. V gene TRBV6-6 combines with J gene TRBJ1-2; D is uncertain. This CDR3 reads CASRPAREGYGYTF. The DNA of the CDR3 is TGTGCCAGCAGGCCAGCTAGGGAGGGCTATGGCTACACCTTC.